The 18 T cell receptor beta chains below were found in one sample sequenced in a study of shared clonotypes between healthy human individuals (TCRdb year 2020). CD8 naive samples were obtained by positive selection for CCR7 among CD45RO-negative cells, yielding a CD45RA+CCR7+ population from which TemRA cells were excluded. The library relied on the immunoSEQ multiplex PCR assay. In its TCRdb copy, this immuneACCESS table keeps in-frame sequences only and misses some clones. Where compared with another copy, unresolved V genes explain less than half of these, and the others have no known cause. This sample holds some 2,100,000 clones; 90% to 95% were observed only once. The ten largest clones add up to roughly 1.8% of the sample. The source material was naive CD8+ T cells from PBMCs. The sample's cell subset or site label, decoded: CD45RA+CCR7+. These receptors were obtained from a man younger than 30 in good health. Some clones in this sample may be carry-over from other donors' samples.

Details on this clone: Other DNA sequences in the sample encode the same CDR3. The rearrangement uses TRBV27 and TRBJ1-3; D gene uncertain. The CDR3 is 14 residues long. Trimming removed 2 bases from V and 0 bases from J, with 5 bases in between. Germline V gene sequence: CDR1 MNHEY, CDR2 SMNVEV (reference sequence). The CDR3 DNA is TGTGCCAGCAGTTTACTGGGCTCTGGAAACACCATATATTTT. As protein: CASSLLGSGNTIYF.

The chain couples TRBV5-4 to TRBJ1-3, with unresolved D. V lost 3 bases to trimming and J lost 0 bases, with 10 bases between them. CDR1 and CDR2 from the germline V gene are SGHNT and YYREEE (reference sequence). The CDR3 is 15 residues long. The CDR3: CASSSHASSGNTIYF. CDR3 DNA: TGTGCCAGCAGCTCGCACGCAAGCTCTGGAAACACCATATATTTT.

This chain links TRBV30 with TRBJ1-6, with D perhaps TRBD1 (5 bases). CDR3 size: 13 residues. Germline CDR1 reads GTSNPN; CDR2 reads SVGIG (reference sequence). Trimming cost V 7 bases and J 4 bases, with 11 bases left between them. The chain's CDR3 is CASKTEYNSPLHF. CDR3 nucleotides: TGTGCCTCAAAGACAGAGTATAATTCACCCCTCCACTTT.

A word on this clone: Distinct nucleotide sequences in the sample also encode this CDR3. The V gene is TRBV7-3, the J gene TRBJ2-1; 13 nucleotides align to TRBD2. After removal of 5 bases from V and 7 bases from J, the junction contained 2 bases not matched to a gene. The germline gives CDR1 SGHTA, CDR2 FQGTGA. The CDR3 runs 14 residues. The CDR3 nucleotides are TGTGCCAGCAGCCCGGGACTAGCGGGAAATGAGCAGTTCTTC. It encodes CASSPGLAGNEQFF.

As for this clone: At the DNA level, this CDR3 is encoded by other sequences in the same sample as well. V gene TRBV9 combines with J gene TRBJ1-2, with D possibly TRBD1 on 5 matching bases. V lost 0 bases, J lost 4 bases, and 10 bases lay in between. The CDR3 extends over 14 amino acids. CDR1 is SGDLS, CDR2 YYNGEE, per germline. CDR3 nucleotides: TGTGCCAGCAGCGTAGTCCCAGGGAGCTATGGCTACACCTTC. It codes for CASSVVPGSYGYTF.

The chain combines TRBV7-3 with TRBJ2-6, with D perhaps given as TRBD1 or TRBD2 (5 bases each). This CDR3 region has 16 residues. The V and J ends lost 5 bases and 1 base respectively, with 12 bases between them. Germline V CDR1 and CDR2: SGHTA, FQGTGA. CDR3 sequence: CASSMGRGSGANVLTF. The CDR3 nucleotides read TGTGCCAGCAGCATGGGACGCGGATCTGGGGCCAACGTCCTGACTTTC.

This chain joins TRBV6-7 and TRBJ2-1, with D perhaps matching TRBD1 (5 bases). TRBV6-7 is labeled an ORF, and its function is uncertain. This CDR3 spans 17 amino acids. V was shortened by 7 bases and J by 2 bases, with 21 bases between the two germline ends. The CDR3 protein is CASTHRTFWFPYNEQFF. CDR3 bases: TGTGCCAGCACCCACCGGACATTCTGGTTTCCCTACAATGAGCAGTTCTTC.

The gene calls are TRBV5-4 and TRBJ1-2, with 7 bases fitting TRBD1. This CDR3 region has 15 residues. The V gene's germline CDR1 is SGHNT and CDR2 YYREEE (reference sequence). V trimming: 4 bases; J trimming: 5 bases; junction bases outside the gene matches: 11. CDR3 nucleotide sequence: TGTGCCAGCAGCCCACCGATGACAGGGTTTTATGGCTACACCTTC. It encodes CASSPPMTGFYGYTF.

The chain employs TRBV11-2 and TRBJ1-6; 8 bases fit TRBD1. Germline V gene sequence: CDR1 SGHAT, CDR2 FQNNGV. J gave up 5 bases and V 5 bases, and 11 bases lay outside the gene matches. This CDR3 region has 17 residues. The CDR3 is CASSQRQGIRDNSPLHF. The DNA of the CDR3 is TGTGCCAGCAGCCAACGACAGGGGATAAGGGATAATTCACCCCTCCACTTT.

CDR3 nucleotides: TGCGCCAGCAGCCCCCCCTTCCTAGGGACAGGGAACCACGAGCAGTACTTC. The encoded protein is CASSPPFLGTGNHEQYF. The rearrangement uses TRBV5-1 and TRBJ2-7; 9 bases align to TRBD1. CDR3 length equals 17 residues. Germline V lookup: CDR1 SGHRS, CDR2 YFSETQ. The V segment lost 4 bases and the J segment 5 bases; nucleotides outside the gene matches: 16.

The rearrangement joins TRBV27 to TRBJ2-7, with unresolved D. Per germline, CDR1 MNHEY and CDR2 SMNVEV (reference sequence). This CDR3 is 15 amino acids long. The V gene lost 5 bases and the J gene lost 5 bases, with 19 bases spanning the gap. Here the CDR3 reads CASSPLPAAPHEQYF. The CDR3 DNA is TGTGCCAGCAGTCCCTTGCCGGCAGCACCCCACGAGCAGTACTTC.

The chain employs TRBV14 and TRBJ1-1; tentatively, D is TRBD1 (6 bases). The CDR3 is 16 residues long. V shed 0 bases and J shed 4 bases, with 15 bases lying between them. Germline V CDR1 and CDR2: SGHDN, FVKESK. The DNA of the CDR3 is TGTGCCAGCAGCCAAGATAGGGTGACAGGTTCCACTGAAGCTTTCTTT. This codes for CASSQDRVTGSTEAFF.

V gene TRBV2 combines with J gene TRBJ2-5, with 9 bases aligning to TRBD1. The CDR3 loop spans 14 amino acids. Trimming took 6 bases from V and 1 from J; bases not matched to a gene: 3. The germline gives CDR1 SNHLY, CDR2 FYNNEI. The CDR3 sequence: CASRDRGIQETQYF. For the CDR3, the DNA is TGTGCCAGCAGAGACAGGGGGATCCAAGAGACCCAGTACTTC.

The J gene is TRBJ2-1, the V gene TRBV6-5, with 10 bases matching TRBD2. The CDR3 runs 15 residues. Per the germline V gene, CDR1 is MNHEY and CDR2 is SVGAGI. V shed 6 bases and J 2 bases; nucleotides not matched to a gene: 4. This CDR3 reads CASSPAGGPYNEQFF. CDR3 sequence (DNA): TGTGCCAGCAGCCCAGCGGGAGGGCCCTACAATGAGCAGTTCTTC.

On this clone: Other DNA sequences from this sample encode an identical CDR3 as well. CDR3 sequence reads: CASSPSGRDTQYF. The CDR3 region has the DNA TGTGCCAGCAGTCCTAGCGGGAGAGATACGCAGTATTTT. The chain is built from TRBV28 and TRBJ2-3, with TRBD2 matching over 10 bases. V shed 5 bases and J 5 bases; nucleotides not matched to a gene: 1. CDR1 is MDHEN, CDR2 SYDVKM, per germline. The CDR3 length is 13 residues.

This clone has more than one count but fewer than ten. This chain joins TRBV29-1 and TRBJ2-2; TRBD1 agrees at 8 bases. CDR3 length: 14 residues. V dropped 3 bases and J dropped 4; count of bases not matched to a gene: 4. Germline V gives CDR1 SQVTM, CDR2 ANQGSEA. CDR3 bases: TGCAGCGTTGAGGGACAGGAATCCACCGGGGAGCTGTTTTTT. This gives the protein CSVEGQESTGELFF.

Remarks on this clone: Other nucleotide sequences in the sample specify the same CDR3. The V and J genes are TRBV9 and TRBJ2-1; D remains unclear. Germline V gene data show CDR1 as SGDLS and CDR2 as YYNGEE. The CDR3 is 12 residues long. V gave up 0 bases and J gave up 6 bases, with 4 bases separating them. The CDR3 DNA is TGTGCCAGCAGCGTAGTCCCCAATGAGCAGTTCTTC. Translating it yields CASSVVPNEQFF.

The chain recombines TRBV5-1 with TRBJ2-7, with TRBD1 identical over 8 bases. Trimming took 0 bases from V and 6 from J; bases not matched to a gene: 14. Germline values: CDR1 SGHRS, CDR2 YFSETQ. The CDR3 spans 17 residues. CDR3 protein: CASSLDLTGVFGGEQYF. The CDR3 nucleotides are TGCGCCAGCAGCTTGGATCTGACAGGGGTCTTCGGGGGCGAGCAGTACTTC.